These T cell receptor beta chains were read from a single sample in a study of CD8+CD57+ T cells in acquired aplastic anemia. In TCRdb, the reads were re-called with MiXCR into one record per CDR3 protein. The sample records some 42,000 distinct CDR3 sequences, approximately 71% being singletons. Sequencing input: sorted CD4+, CD8+, or CD8+CD57+ T cells (not recorded which) from PBMCs. The origin of the receptors is a human donor in good health, serving as a control. Each CDR3 is given with its conserved first and last residue. Each record gives: CDR3 length, V gene, CDR3 protein.

CDR3 length: 13
V gene: TRBV2
CDR3 protein: CATSTGRPNEQYF

CDR3 length: 17
V gene: TRBV2
CDR3 protein: CASSGAQGGYGNQPQHF

CDR3 length: 16
V gene: TRBV20-1
CDR3 protein: CSAPVPQGIGTGELFF

CDR3 length: 14
V gene: TRBV19
CDR3 protein: CASRESGGAGELFF

CDR3 length: 14
V gene: TRBV29-1
CDR3 protein: CSVEEWADAYEQYF

CDR3 length: 14
V gene: TRBV3-1
CDR3 protein: CASSQDSLNQPQHF

CDR3 length: 14
V gene: TRBV6-1
CDR3 protein: CASSPSDGDQPQHF

CDR3 length: 16
V gene: TRBV15
CDR3 protein: CATSREREAGVYGYTF

CDR3 length: 15
V gene: TRBV19
CDR3 protein: CASSTGTVPWNEQFF

CDR3 length: 15
V gene: TRBV3-1
CDR3 protein: CASSQGWTGGNEQFF

CDR3 length: 15
V gene: TRBV25-1
CDR3 protein: CASSSWTGGDYEQYF

CDR3 length: 15
V gene: TRBV10-3
CDR3 protein: CAISDLTYSWPEQYF

CDR3 length: 15
V gene: TRBV7-3
CDR3 protein: CASSAARASLYGYTF

CDR3 length: 13
V gene: TRBV10-2
CDR3 protein: CASSEPYRNGAFF

CDR3 length: 18
V gene: TRBV5-1
CDR3 protein: CASSLADRGRVLGEKLFF

CDR3 length: 13
V gene: TRBV19
CDR3 protein: CASSRDRTYEQYF

CDR3 length: 17
V gene: TRBV29-1
CDR3 protein: CSVEDGTSGGLTDTQYF

CDR3 length: 15
V gene: TRBV7-9
CDR3 protein: CASSLAQGSNYGQYF

CDR3 length: 14
V gene: TRBV4-2
CDR3 protein: CASSQEQGAETQYF

CDR3 length: 14
V gene: TRBV27
CDR3 protein: CASSSLFHTGELFF

CDR3 length: 11
V gene: TRBV29-1
CDR3 protein: CISGDIYGYTF

CDR3 length: 16
V gene: TRBV10-1
CDR3 protein: CASRELDRGLHYGYTF

CDR3 length: 13
V gene: TRBV7-9
CDR3 protein: CASSLDQFYEQYF

CDR3 length: 16
V gene: TRBV24-1
CDR3 protein: CATSAWGTGSFYEQYF

CDR3 length: 14
V gene: TRBV15
CDR3 protein: CATSRGQGLSEQYF

CDR3 length: 17
V gene: TRBV4-2
CDR3 protein: CASSQEIGGGAYNEQFF

CDR3 length: 13
V gene: TRBV4-1
CDR3 protein: CASSQDVWAEQFF

CDR3 length: 14
V gene: TRBV10-3
CDR3 protein: CAISLSGAQETQYF

CDR3 length: 14
V gene: TRBV19
CDR3 protein: CASSWTGGIYEQYF

CDR3 length: 16
V gene: TRBV4-3
CDR3 protein: CASSQERTGGGYGQYF

CDR3 length: 16
V gene: TRBV24-1
CDR3 protein: CATSDLPRTSGNTIYF

CDR3 length: 11
V gene: TRBV10-3
CDR3 protein: CAIRSTDTQYF

CDR3 length: 15
V gene: TRBV2
CDR3 protein: CASSGFGGAAETQYF

CDR3 length: 13
V gene: TRBV7-9
CDR3 protein: CASSLDWGTELFF

CDR3 length: 14
V gene: TRBV2
CDR3 protein: CAIKLARVLHEQFF

CDR3 length: 15
V gene: TRBV7-6
CDR3 protein: CASSLVAGGRETQYF

CDR3 length: 12
V gene: TRBV4-2
CDR3 protein: CASSQALYEQYF

CDR3 length: 15
V gene: TRBV25-1
CDR3 protein: CASSEGRPENSPLHF

CDR3 length: 12
V gene: TRBV6-5
CDR3 protein: CASSYSGREQFF

CDR3 length: 15
V gene: TRBV11-1
CDR3 protein: CASNPSGVVTDTQYF

CDR3 length: 16
V gene: TRBV20-1
CDR3 protein: CSARGGDGHSGNTIYF

CDR3 length: 14
V gene: TRBV4-2
CDR3 protein: CASSQEVQFTEAFF

CDR3 length: 15
V gene: TRBV2
CDR3 protein: CASKRGQGIEETQYF

CDR3 length: 15
V gene: TRBV19
CDR3 protein: CASSTGLAARETQYF

CDR3 length: 14
V gene: TRBV19
CDR3 protein: CASSIGTLGDTQYF

CDR3 length: 14
V gene: TRBV10-3
CDR3 protein: CAISDGGNNQPQHF

CDR3 length: 16
V gene: TRBV5-1
CDR3 protein: CASSLAGGTVGSPLHF

CDR3 length: 14
V gene: TRBV2
CDR3 protein: CASSVGAYNEKLFF

CDR3 length: 14
V gene: TRBV4-3
CDR3 protein: CASSPQAGGYGYTF

CDR3 length: 15
V gene: TRBV2
CDR3 protein: CASSDGQGYNSPLHF